This entry is about one T cell receptor (beta chain). Its antigen is unidentified. The CDR3 contains 13 residues. Germline CDR1 and CDR2: SNHLY and FYNNEI. Trimming cost V 8 bases and J 5 bases; bases outside gene matches: 8. This specimen belongs to a study of CD8 T cells in ankylosing spondylitis. Study results and caveats: Characteristic, it appeared, of ankylosing spondylitis blood was a TCR beta motif of 7 or 8 highly homologous variants. Prior work had noted some motif variants in reactive arthritis blood and synovial fluid.

TCRdb redid the calling of the 5' RACE reads with MiXCR, one entry per CDR3 protein. The sample lists hundreds of thousands of distinct CDR3 sequences, approximately 12% occurring once. The sequence was obtained from a male donor with ankylosing spondylitis. Sequenced sample: blood, either unsorted or a sorted T cell fraction (not recorded which). J is TRBJ1-1 and V is TRBV2, with 7 bases that match TRBD1. DNA of the CDR3: TGTGCCAGCGACAAGACAGGGTCAACTGAAGCTTTCTTT. This codes for CASDKTGSTEAFF. The variable domain in full, with the rest retrieved from reference TRBV2 and TRBJ1-1, is EPEVTQTPSHQVTQMGQEVILRCVPISNHLYFYWYRQILGQKVEFLVSFYNNEISEKSEIFDDQFSVERPDGSNFTLKIRSTKLEDSAMYFCASDKTGSTEAFFGQGTRLTVV.